One and the same sample provided the 19 T cell receptor beta chains below, sequenced in a study of shared clonotypes between healthy human individuals. TCRdb's table, derived via immunoSEQ multiplex PCR, lists solely in-frame clones and lacks some. The sample carries about 110,000 clones, 65% to 75% recorded once. The sequencing input was memory CD8+ T cells sorted from blood. Subset specified: CD45RO+ cells pooled with CCR7-negative TemRA cells. The origin of the receptors is a woman between 25 and 40 years old in good health.

Only one count was recorded for this clone. The chain has TRBV5-6 and TRBJ2-1, with a tentative D call TRBD2 (5 bases). The CDR3 has 15 residues. Trimming removed 6 bases at V and 2 bases at J, with 15 bases between. In germline, CDR1 is SGHDT, CDR2 YYEEEE. CDR3 sequence reads: CASNLNMGAYNEQFF. CDR3 DNA: TGTGCCAGCAACTTAAACATGGGAGCCTACAATGAGCAGTTCTTC.

Details on this clone: The same CDR3 arises from other DNA sequences in this sample as well. The chain joins TRBV2 to TRBJ2-1; 8 positions match TRBD2. Trimming took 6 bases from V and 0 from J; bases not matched to a gene: 4. Germline V gives CDR1 SNHLY, CDR2 FYNNEI. The CDR3 is 15 amino acids. The CDR3 loop reads CASSLSGSSYNEQFF. CDR3 nucleotides: TGTGCCAGCAGCCTAAGCGGGAGCTCCTACAATGAGCAGTTCTTC.

The genes are TRBV4-1 and TRBJ2-5, with D perhaps TRBD2 (7 bases). This CDR3 has 18 residues. The V gene's germline CDR1 is MGHRA and CDR2 YSYEKL. V gave up 2 bases and J gave up 5 bases, with 24 bases separating them. CDR3 in DNA: TGCGCCAGCAGCCAAAGACTCAGGGGAGGGCCCGGTCAGGAGACCCAGTACTTC. It translates to CASSQRLRGGPGQETQYF.

The chain is built from TRBV4-1 and TRBJ2-7, with 10 bases aligning to TRBD2. The junction had 13 bases not matched to a gene; V was cut back by 2 bases and J by 9 bases. The CDR3 sequence is 16 residues long. CDR1 is MGHRA, CDR2 YSYEKL, per germline. The CDR3 here is CASSQPWTSGEVVQYF. The CDR3 bases are TGCGCCAGCAGCCAACCCTGGACTAGCGGAGAGGTGGTGCAGTACTTC.

This clone was recorded at least ten times. This rearrangement joins TRBV27 to TRBJ2-1; D not resolved. CDR1 and CDR2 (germline): MNHEY, SMNVEV (reference sequence). The CDR3 has 13 residues. Trimming stripped 2 bases from V and 8 bases from J, with 10 bases between. The CDR3 sequence is CASSLKSVDEQFF. CDR3 DNA sequence: TGTGCCAGCAGTTTAAAGAGTGTAGATGAGCAGTTCTTC.

The chain is built from TRBV20-1 and TRBJ2-1; D gene unclear. This CDR3 has 11 amino acids. V shed 6 bases and J shed 6 bases, with 9 bases lying between them. Germline loops: CDR1 DFQATT, CDR2 SNEGSKA (reference sequence). In DNA form, the CDR3 reads TGCAGTGCGAGGCCGAGCAATGAGCAGTTCTTC. This translates into CSARPSNEQFF.

Many counts were recorded for this clone. The chain uses TRBV7-8 and TRBJ1-6, with a possible D match to TRBD1 (5 bases). Per germline, CDR1 SGHVS and CDR2 FQNEAQ. This CDR3 spans 18 amino acids. V was clipped by 2 bases and J by 0 bases, with 14 bases between them. CDR3 sequence: CASSLPSGSASYNSPLHF. The CDR3 nucleotides are TGTGCCAGCAGCTTACCGTCAGGGTCTGCCTCCTATAATTCACCCCTCCACTTT. Using reference TRBV7-8 and TRBJ1-6 for the parts outside the CDR3, the full variable domain is GAGVSQSPRYKVAKRGQDVALRCDPISGHVSLFWYQQALGQGPEFLTYFQNEAQLDKSGLPSDRFFAERPEGSVSTLKIQRTQQEDSAVYLCASSLPSGSASYNSPLHFGNGTRLTVT.

The chain combines TRBV6-6 with TRBJ2-7, with 8 bases matching TRBD1. Per the germline V gene, CDR1 is MNHNY and CDR2 is SVGAGI (reference sequence). The J segment lost 7 bases and the V segment lost 8 bases, leaving 7 bases of the junction unmatched. The CDR3 is 12 amino acids. The CDR3 nucleotides are TGTGCCAGCGAGGGCAGGGGGCATGAGCAGTACTTC. Translation: CASEGRGHEQYF.

DNA for the CDR3: TGTGCCAGCTCACCGGGGAGATTGACAACTAATGAAAAACTGTTTTTT. The encoded protein is CASSPGRLTTNEKLFF. The V gene is TRBV18, the J gene TRBJ1-4, with D hard to call. The CDR3 is 16 residues long. Germline V gene sequence: CDR1 KGHSH, CDR2 LQKENI. V lost 3 bases, J lost 0 bases, and 11 bases lay in between.

This chain joins TRBV20-1 and TRBJ1-2; D call uncertain. Germline CDR1 and CDR2: DFQATT and SNEGSKA (reference sequence). CDR3 length equals 11 residues. Trimming took off 6 bases at V and 11 bases at J, with 16 bases between the two ends. In DNA form, the CDR3 reads TGCAGTGCCGGGCGGGAGGGAGGATACACCTTC. This sequence encodes CSAGREGGYTF.

This clone has only a few counts. The chain has TRBV2 and TRBJ2-7; TRBD2 agrees at 9 bases. V gave up 5 bases and J gave up 4 bases; unmatched junction bases: 6. This CDR3 is built from 14 residues. Germline-derived CDR1 and CDR2 are SNHLY and FYNNEI. The CDR3 DNA reads TGTGCCAGCAGTTACGCGGGAGGGAGTTACGAGCAGTACTTC. Translation: CASSYAGGSYEQYF.

This clone was counted once. The chain joins TRBV11-2 to TRBJ2-7; 11 nucleotides match TRBD2. The CDR3 has 15 residues. Germline V lookup: CDR1 SGHAT, CDR2 FQNNGV. V shed 3 bases and J 4 bases; nucleotides not matched to a gene: 5. CDR3 in DNA: TGTGCCAGCAGCTTTATGGCTAGCGGGAGGTACGAGCAGTACTTC. Amino acids: CASSFMASGRYEQYF.

The table lists this clone with a few counts. A much larger clone differs from this one at a single base, so this may be a read error. Other DNA variants within this sample encode the same CDR3. This chain links TRBV4-3 with TRBJ2-1; D possibly corresponds to TRBD2 (7 bases). Deletions cut 1 base from V and 14 bases from J, with 9 bases between. CDR3 length equals 11 residues. CDR1 LGHNA and CDR2 YSLEER come from the germline V gene. CDR3 loop: CASSQGGGEFF. For the CDR3, the DNA is TGCGCCAGCAGCCAAGGAGGGGGGGAGTTCTTC.

This chain links TRBV4-1 with TRBJ2-2, with a tentative D call TRBD2 (7 bases). Per the germline V gene, CDR1 is MGHRA and CDR2 is YSYEKL. The CDR3 has 20 residues. Trimming shortened V by 1 base and J by 4 bases, and 25 bases separated the two germline ends. The DNA for the CDR3 is TGCGCCAGCAGCCAAGGTTCATTGCGGGGGCCCCTCGATGGCACCGGGGAGCTGTTTTTT. Its protein is CASSQGSLRGPLDGTGELFF.

The chain uses TRBV28 and TRBJ1-2; D possibly corresponds to TRBD1 (6 bases). The CDR3 has 11 residues. V lost 10 bases, J lost 8 bases, and 14 bases lay in between. In germline, CDR1 is MDHEN, CDR2 SYDVKM. CDR3: CATRGPRGYTF. CDR3 nucleotide sequence: TGTGCCACCAGGGGCCCAAGGGGCTACACCTTC.

The V gene is TRBV25-1, the J gene TRBJ2-7, with 9 bases fitting TRBD2. The CDR3 contains 15 residues. In germline, CDR1 is MGHDK, CDR2 SYGVNS. Trimming cost V 3 bases and J 2 bases; bases outside gene matches: 5. Here the CDR3 DNA reads TGTGCCAGCAGTGATAAGACTAGCGGAACCTACGAGCAGTACTTC. Its translation: CASSDKTSGTYEQYF.

As DNA, the CDR3 is TGTGCCAGTAGGGTTAGCGGTAGCACAGATACGCAGTATTTT. Translated, it gives CASRVSGSTDTQYF. The gene calls are TRBV19 and TRBJ2-3; TRBD2 is a possible D gene (6 bases). V was pared by 6 bases and J by 0 bases, with 10 bases between. The germline gives CDR1 LNHDA, CDR2 SQIVND (reference sequence). This CDR3 comprises 14 residues.

The rearrangement links TRBV27 to TRBJ2-7; D is perhaps TRBD1 (6 bases). Germline V CDR1 and CDR2: MNHEY, SMNVEV (reference sequence). Trimming removed 5 bases at V and 2 bases at J, with 10 bases between. The CDR3 runs 13 residues. The DNA of the CDR3 is TGTGCCAGCAGTACCGGGACAACCTACGAGCAGTACTTC. It is translated as CASSTGTTYEQYF.

This clone has only a few counts. The gene calls are TRBV7-6 and TRBJ1-2, with TRBD1 identical over 9 bases. V was clipped by 5 bases and J by 7 bases; unmatched bases: 8. This CDR3 is built from 14 residues. The germline V gene encodes CDR1 SGHVS and CDR2 FNYEAQ. The CDR3 region is CASSASGTGFGYTF. The CDR3 DNA reads TGTGCCAGCAGCGCCTCCGGGACAGGGTTTGGCTACACCTTC.